The 26 T cell receptor beta chains in this list originate from one sample, sequenced in a study of T-cell reconstitution after alpha-beta-depleted transplantation in children. TCRbeta library construction was performed incorporating unique molecular identifiers. TCRdb redid the calling of the PCR reads with MiXCR, one entry per CDR3 protein. The profile shows some 260,000 distinct CDR3 sequences, 20% to 30% of them singletons. Here the sequenced sample was PBMCs, mostly from graft donor cells, taken 360 days after TCRalphabeta/CD19-depleted stem cell transplant. These receptors were collected from a female patient between 2 and 15 years old who had a stem cell transplant for congenital amegakaryocytic thrombocytopenia, so the T cells may come from the graft donor.

The genes are TRBV7-8 and TRBJ2-4; no definite D call. CDR3 length: 13 residues. The V gene's germline CDR1 is SGHVS and CDR2 FQNEAQ. The ends were cut back, 4 bases at V and 7 bases at J, with 11 bases in the middle. CDR3 nucleotides: TGTGCCAGCAGCTCGACGAAAAACAACATTCAGTACTTC. Amino acid sequence: CASSSTKNNIQYF.

The CDR3 spells CASSPIPGQGSPEAFF. For the CDR3, the DNA is TGTGCCAGCAGCCCAATACCCGGACAGGGGTCCCCTGAAGCTTTCTTT. This rearrangement joins TRBV14 to TRBJ1-1; TRBD1 agrees at 9 bases. Germline CDR1 is SGHDN and CDR2 is FVKESK. The ends lost 4 bases at V and 6 bases at J; junction bases unmatched: 12. CDR3 length: 16 amino acids.

This clonotype was seen at least ten times. V gene TRBV6-2 or TRBV6-3 combines with J gene TRBJ2-1; 8 nucleotides agree with TRBD2. Trimming removed 5 bases from V and 2 bases from J; junction bases left unmatched: 5. This CDR3 spans 15 amino acids. Germline V gene data show CDR1 as MNHEY and CDR2 as SVGEGT. CDR3 nucleotide sequence: TGTGCCAGCAGTATCCTAGCGGGCACCTACAATGAGCAGTTCTTC. Protein product: CASSILAGTYNEQFF.

V gene TRBV6-2 or TRBV6-3 combines with J gene TRBJ2-7; D not certain. There are 14 residues in the CDR3. Trimming stripped 1 base from V and 2 bases from J, with 9 bases between. Germline CDR1 reads MNHEY; CDR2 reads SVGEGT. CDR3 amino acids: CASSYWTAPYEQYF. The CDR3 bases are TGTGCCAGCAGTTACTGGACGGCCCCCTACGAGCAGTACTTC.

The rearrangement links TRBV25-1 to TRBJ2-3, with D possibly TRBD2 on 6 matching bases. With 3 bases removed from V and 5 bases from J, the gap between germline ends came to 9 bases. The germline gives CDR1 MGHDK, CDR2 SYGVNS. This CDR3 contains 13 residues. CDR3 DNA: TGTGCCAGCAGTGATTGGGGAGGAGATACGCAGTATTTT. Encoded protein: CASSDWGGDTQYF.

This chain connects TRBV2 to TRBJ2-7; 7 positions match TRBD1. CDR1 SNHLY and CDR2 FYNNEI come from the germline V gene. The CDR3 loop spans 12 amino acids. J gave up 6 bases and V 6 bases, and 5 bases lay outside the gene matches. Here the CDR3 reads CASRTGPAEQYF. In DNA form, the CDR3 reads TGTGCCAGCAGGACAGGGCCGGCCGAGCAGTACTTC.

This clonotype appeared a few times. This chain connects TRBV4-1 to TRBJ2-1; D might be TRBD1 (7 bases). The V gene lost 2 bases and the J gene lost 8 bases, with 16 bases spanning the gap. The CDR3 consists of 15 residues. Looked up from germline, CDR1 is MGHRA and CDR2 is YSYEKL. For the CDR3, the DNA is TGCGCCAGCAGCCAAAAGTTTGGAGGGGGCGATGAGCAGTTCTTC. Translation gives CASSQKFGGGDEQFF.

This clonotype came up a few times. For the CDR3, the DNA is TGTGCCAGCATCTTTGGGACGGGACTGGGGATCAGTCCAGATACGCAGTATTTT. Amino acid sequence: CASIFGTGLGISPDTQYF. The chain uses TRBV27 and TRBJ2-3, with a weak D call TRBD2 (6 bases). Trimming stripped 7 bases from V and 4 bases from J, with 27 bases between. CDR3 length: 18 residues. Germline CDR1 MNHEY, CDR2 SMNVEV (reference sequence).

This clonotype turned up a few times. This sequence joins TRBV7-2 and TRBJ2-7, with 8 positions matching TRBD1. This CDR3 spans 15 amino acids. Germline CDR1 and CDR2: SGHTA and FQGNSA. Germline trimming cut 2 bases from V and 4 bases from J; bases unmatched to any gene: 7. CDR3 nucleotides: TGTGCCAGCAGCTTATACCCGGACAGGGAGTACGAGCAGTACTTC. Residues: CASSLYPDREYEQYF.

The J gene is TRBJ2-1, the V gene TRBV30; 8 positions agree with TRBD2. Losses at the gene ends were 0 bases for V and 7 bases for J; bases not matched to a gene: 5. From germline, CDR1 is GTSNPN and CDR2 SVGIG (reference sequence). The CDR3 extends over 14 amino acids. The CDR3: CAWSVAGAGNEQFF. CDR3 DNA: TGTGCCTGGAGTGTAGCGGGAGCGGGAAATGAGCAGTTCTTC.

The genes are TRBV14 and TRBJ2-2; possibly TRBD1 or TRBD2 for D (6 bases each). Trimming removed 4 bases from V and 4 bases from J, with 19 bases in between. This CDR3 has 17 amino acids. Germline assignment: CDR1 SGHDN and CDR2 FVKESK. CDR3 region: CASSPFAEGVITGELFF. CDR3 nucleotides: TGTGCCAGCAGCCCGTTTGCGGAGGGGGTTATCACCGGGGAGCTGTTTTTT.

This chain links TRBV7-2 with TRBJ2-3; 9 bases map to TRBD2. V was clipped by 5 bases and J by 0 bases; unmatched bases: 3. There are 15 residues in the CDR3. Germline V gene sequence: CDR1 SGHTA, CDR2 FQGNSA. Here the CDR3 reads CASSPSGVSTDTQYF. DNA of the CDR3: TGTGCCAGCAGCCCTAGCGGGGTTAGCACAGATACGCAGTATTTT.

This chain joins TRBV3-1 and TRBJ2-1, with TRBD2 matching over 10 bases. Germline CDR1 LGHDT, CDR2 YNNKEL (reference sequence). J lost 6 bases, V lost 0 bases, and 14 bases had no gene match. The CDR3 sequence is 19 residues long. Here the CDR3 reads CASSQDSGTSEVRPNEQFF. CDR3 DNA sequence: TGTGCCAGCAGCCAAGATTCAGGGACTAGCGAAGTTCGACCCAATGAGCAGTTCTTC.

The rearrangement links TRBV27 to TRBJ2-3, with 9 bases fitting TRBD1. Per the germline V gene, CDR1 is MNHEY and CDR2 is SMNVEV (reference sequence). The V and J ends lost 5 bases and 2 bases, in that order; junction bases with no gene match: 8. This CDR3 spans 16 amino acids. CDR3 loop: CASSPGTGTPTDTQYF. CDR3 nucleotides: TGTGCCAGCAGTCCAGGGACAGGGACCCCCACAGATACGCAGTATTTT.

There are a few counts of this clonotype. The J gene is TRBJ2-1, the V gene TRBV2; D is unresolved. Germline V gene lookup returns CDR1 SNHLY and CDR2 FYNNEI. V was cut by 10 bases and J by 3 bases, with 10 bases left in between. This CDR3 spans 12 amino acids. This CDR3 reads CATQRRYNEQFF. CDR3 nucleotides: TGTGCCACTCAACGCCGCTACAATGAGCAGTTCTTC.

This clonotype has only a few counts. This sequence joins TRBV12-3 or TRBV12-4 and TRBJ1-1; D not resolved. V was cut by 5 bases and J by 6 bases, with 10 bases left in between. The CDR3 extends over 12 amino acids. The CDR3 bases are TGTGCCAGCAGTCGTGAGAGGGCTGAAGCTTTCTTT. It codes for CASSRERAEAFF.

The V call is TRBV24-1, the J call TRBJ2-5; D is possibly TRBD1 (6 bases). The CDR3 consists of 16 residues. Germline CDR1 KGHDR, CDR2 SFDVKD. V lost 6 bases and J lost 5, with 21 bases in between. CDR3 protein: CATSSSGTPHWETQYF. The CDR3 coding sequence is TGTGCCACCAGTTCCTCCGGGACACCGCATTGGGAGACCCAGTACTTC.

This chain connects TRBV5-5 to TRBJ1-1; perhaps TRBD1 as D (6 bases). Per germline, CDR1 SGHKS and CDR2 YYEKEE (reference sequence). The CDR3 runs 12 residues. The germline V and J ends were trimmed by 3 bases and 5 bases, with 8 bases remaining between them. CDR3 loop: CASSSDRTEAFF. DNA for the CDR3: TGTGCCAGCAGCTCCGACAGGACTGAAGCTTTCTTT.

The chain uses TRBV20-1 and TRBJ2-7, with unresolved D. Germline CDR1 and CDR2: DFQATT and SNEGSKA (reference sequence). This CDR3 spans 13 amino acids. V was shortened by 3 bases and J by 0 bases, with 9 bases between the two germline ends. The CDR3: CSARLDYSYEQYF. The CDR3 nucleotides are TGCAGTGCTAGGCTGGATTACTCCTACGAGCAGTACTTC.

This clonotype has just a few counts. The chain couples TRBV28 to TRBJ2-7; 8 bases are a match to TRBD2. The trim removed 5 bases at V and 7 bases at J, leaving 10 bases unmatched. Germline V CDR1 and CDR2: MDHEN, SYDVKM. The CDR3 covers 14 residues. The CDR3 is CASSPLSGGGEQYF. CDR3 coding DNA: TGTGCCAGCAGTCCCCTGTCGGGCGGGGGGGAGCAGTACTTC. Complete variable domain (other parts from reference TRBV28 and TRBJ2-7): DVKVTQSSRYLVKRTGEKVFLECVQDMDHENMFWYRQDPGLGLRLIYFSYDVKMKEKGDIPEGYSVSREKKERFSLILESASTNQTSMYLCASSPLSGGGEQYFGPGTRLTVT.

In regard to this clonotype: Since a much larger clone is just one base distant, this may be a read error. The chain carries TRBV6-4 and TRBJ1-1; D is undetermined. CDR1 and CDR2 (germline): MRHNA, SNTAGT. CDR3 length: 13 amino acids. DNA of the CDR3: TGTACCAGCAGTGAGGAGAGGTACACTGAAGCTTTCTTT. Translating gives CTSSEERYTEAFF.

The chain joins TRBV3-2 to TRBJ1-1; the tabulated D call, TRBD1, remains unverified against the DNA. TRBV3-2 is assigned pseudogene status. There are 18 residues in the CDR3. The CDR3 nucleotides are TGTGCCAGCAGCCAAATACCTCCTCTGGGGGCGGGGGGCACTGAAGCTTTCTTT. Residues: CASSQIPPLGAGGTEAFF.

This clonotype was seen a few times. The chain combines TRBV15 with TRBJ2-1, with 7 bases fitting TRBD1. From germline, CDR1 is LNHNV and CDR2 YYDKDF (reference sequence). V lost 1 base to trimming and J lost 4 bases; unmatched junction nucleotides: 4. The CDR3 consists of 15 residues. CDR3 in DNA: TGTGCCACCAGCAGAGGAGGGACAGCTTACAATGAGCAGTTCTTC. Its translation: CATSRGGTAYNEQFF.

This clonotype showed up just a few times. The V call is TRBV12-3 or TRBV12-4, the J call TRBJ2-2; 7 nucleotides align to TRBD1. V shed 7 bases and J 4 bases; nucleotides not matched to a gene: 6. The CDR3 length is 14 residues. CDR3 nucleotide sequence: TGTGCCAGCACCTCGACAGGGACCACCGGGGAGCTGTTTTTT. Translation gives CASTSTGTTGELFF.

The gene calls are TRBV10-3 and TRBJ1-1; D unclear. V lost 10 bases, J lost 0 bases, and 15 bases lay in between. CDR3 size: 14 residues. Germline lookup yields CDR1 ENHRY and CDR2 SYGVKD. This CDR3 reads CATKEHGLNTEAFF. CDR3 nucleotides: TGTGCCACCAAGGAACACGGGCTGAACACTGAAGCTTTCTTT.

A few counts support this clonotype. The chain is built from TRBV6-5 and TRBJ1-4; D may be TRBD1 (6 bases). V was clipped by 6 bases and J by 8 bases, with 19 bases between them. This CDR3 comprises 15 residues. Germline V gene sequence: CDR1 MNHEY, CDR2 SVGAGI. The CDR3: CASRTTARGGEKLFF. The CDR3 DNA is TGTGCCAGCAGAACCACGGCCAGGGGCGGAGAAAAACTGTTTTTT.